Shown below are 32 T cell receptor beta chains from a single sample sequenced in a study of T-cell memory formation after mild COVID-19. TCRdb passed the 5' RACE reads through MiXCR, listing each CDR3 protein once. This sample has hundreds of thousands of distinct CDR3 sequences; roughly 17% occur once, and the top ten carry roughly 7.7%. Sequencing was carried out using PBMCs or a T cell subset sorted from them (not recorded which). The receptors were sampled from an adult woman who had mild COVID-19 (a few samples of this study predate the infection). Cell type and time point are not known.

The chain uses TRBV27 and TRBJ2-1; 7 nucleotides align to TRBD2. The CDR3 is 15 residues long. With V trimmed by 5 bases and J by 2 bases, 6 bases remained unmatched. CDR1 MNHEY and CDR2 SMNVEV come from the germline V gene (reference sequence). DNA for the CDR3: TGTGCCAGCAGTCGACTAGCTGGGACCTACAATGAGCAGTTCTTC. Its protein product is CASSRLAGTYNEQFF.

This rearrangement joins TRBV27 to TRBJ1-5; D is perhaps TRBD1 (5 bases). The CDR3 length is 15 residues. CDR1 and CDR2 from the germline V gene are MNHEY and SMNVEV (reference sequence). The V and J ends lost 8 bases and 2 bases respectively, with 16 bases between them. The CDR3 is CASGLKRGGNQPQHF. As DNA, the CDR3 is TGTGCCAGCGGGCTCAAAAGGGGCGGCAATCAGCCCCAGCATTTT.

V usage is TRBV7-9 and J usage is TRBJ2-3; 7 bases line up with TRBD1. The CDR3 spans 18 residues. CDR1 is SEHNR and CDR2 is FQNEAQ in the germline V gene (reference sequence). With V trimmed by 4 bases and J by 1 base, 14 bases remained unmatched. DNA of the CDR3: TGTGCCAGCAGCTCGTCACTCGGGACAGAAGCCGGCACAGATACGCAGTATTTT. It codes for CASSSSLGTEAGTDTQYF.

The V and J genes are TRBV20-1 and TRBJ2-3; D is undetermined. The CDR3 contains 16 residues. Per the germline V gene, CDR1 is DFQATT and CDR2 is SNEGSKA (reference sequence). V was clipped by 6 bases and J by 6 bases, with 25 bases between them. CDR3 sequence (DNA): TGCAGTGCAACCCCCGAGGCCTCTCTGCTCACCGATACGCAGTATTTT. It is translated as CSATPEASLLTDTQYF.

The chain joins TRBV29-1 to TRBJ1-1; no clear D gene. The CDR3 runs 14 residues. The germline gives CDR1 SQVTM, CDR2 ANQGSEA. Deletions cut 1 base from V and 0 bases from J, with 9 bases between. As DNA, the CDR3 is TGCAGCGTTGAAGCGGGAGTAGTGAACACTGAAGCTTTCTTT. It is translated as CSVEAGVVNTEAFF.

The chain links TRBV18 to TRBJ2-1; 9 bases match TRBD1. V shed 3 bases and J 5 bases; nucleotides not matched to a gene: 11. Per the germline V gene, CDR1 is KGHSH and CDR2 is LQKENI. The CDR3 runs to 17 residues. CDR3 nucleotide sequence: TGTGCCAGCTCACCCTCCGGGGGGACAGGGAAGAACAATGAGCAGTTCTTC. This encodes CASSPSGGTGKNNEQFF.

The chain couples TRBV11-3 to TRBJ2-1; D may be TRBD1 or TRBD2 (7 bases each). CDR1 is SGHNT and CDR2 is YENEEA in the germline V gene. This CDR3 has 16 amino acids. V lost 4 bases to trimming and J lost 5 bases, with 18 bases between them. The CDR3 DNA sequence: TGTGCCAGCAGCTCCCCCAGGGGGGGCCGAGACAATGAGCAGTTCTTC. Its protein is CASSSPRGGRDNEQFF. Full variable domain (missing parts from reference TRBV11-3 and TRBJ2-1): EAGVVQSPRYKIIEKKQPVAFWCNPISGHNTLYWYLQNLGQGPELLIRYENEEAVDDSQLPKDRFSAERLKGVDSTLKIQPAELGDSAVYLCASSSPRGGRDNEQFFGPGTRLTVL.

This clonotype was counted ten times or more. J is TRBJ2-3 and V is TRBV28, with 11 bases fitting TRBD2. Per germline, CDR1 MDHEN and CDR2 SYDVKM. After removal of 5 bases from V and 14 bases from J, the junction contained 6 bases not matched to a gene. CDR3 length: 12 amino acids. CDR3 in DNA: TGTGCCAGCAGTATACTAGCGGGAGCTCCGTATTTT. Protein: CASSILAGAPYF. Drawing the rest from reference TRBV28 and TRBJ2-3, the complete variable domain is DVKVTQSSRYLVKRTGEKVFLECVQDMDHENMFWYRQDPGLGLRLIYFSYDVKMKEKGDIPEGYSVSREKKERFSLILESASTNQTSMYLCASSILAGAPYFGPGTRLTVL.

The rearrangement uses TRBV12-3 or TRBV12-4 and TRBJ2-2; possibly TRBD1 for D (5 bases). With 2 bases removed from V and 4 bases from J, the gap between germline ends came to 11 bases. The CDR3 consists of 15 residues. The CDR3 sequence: CASSLIGVRTGELFF. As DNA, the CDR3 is TGTGCCAGCAGTTTAATAGGGGTTCGCACCGGGGAGCTGTTTTTT.

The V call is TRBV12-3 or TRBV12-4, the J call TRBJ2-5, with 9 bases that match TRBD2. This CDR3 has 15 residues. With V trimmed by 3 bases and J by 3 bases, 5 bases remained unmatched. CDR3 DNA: TGTGCCAGCAGTTTTGCGGGAGGGGGTGAAGAGACCCAGTACTTC. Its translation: CASSFAGGGEETQYF.

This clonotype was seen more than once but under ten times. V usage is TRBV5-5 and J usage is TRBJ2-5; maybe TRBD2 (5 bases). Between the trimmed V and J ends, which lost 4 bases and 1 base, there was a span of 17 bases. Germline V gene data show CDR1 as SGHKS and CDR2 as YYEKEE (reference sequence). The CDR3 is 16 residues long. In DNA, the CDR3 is TGTGCCAGCAGCCCGCTCGGGATTGTCAGCCAAGAGACCCAGTACTTC. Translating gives CASSPLGIVSQETQYF.

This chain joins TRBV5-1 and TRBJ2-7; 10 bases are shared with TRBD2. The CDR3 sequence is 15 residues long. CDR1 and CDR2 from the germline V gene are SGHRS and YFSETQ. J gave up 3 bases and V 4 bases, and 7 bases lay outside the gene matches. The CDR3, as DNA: TGCGCCAGCAGCACGAGCGGGGGGGCCGGCTACGAGCAGTACTTC. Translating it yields CASSTSGGAGYEQYF.

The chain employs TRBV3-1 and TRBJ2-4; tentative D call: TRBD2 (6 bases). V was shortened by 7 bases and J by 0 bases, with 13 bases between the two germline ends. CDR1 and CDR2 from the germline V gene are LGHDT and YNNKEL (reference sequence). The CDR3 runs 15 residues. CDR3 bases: TGTGCCAGCACTCCATCGGGGGTAGCCAAAAACATTCAGTACTTC. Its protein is CASTPSGVAKNIQYF.

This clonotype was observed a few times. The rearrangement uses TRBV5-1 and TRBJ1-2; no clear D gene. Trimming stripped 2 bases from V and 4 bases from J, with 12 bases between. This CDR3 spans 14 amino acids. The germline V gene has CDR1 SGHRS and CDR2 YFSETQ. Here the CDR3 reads CASSFGEEGYGYTF. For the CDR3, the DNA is TGCGCCAGCAGCTTCGGGGAGGAGGGCTATGGCTACACCTTC.

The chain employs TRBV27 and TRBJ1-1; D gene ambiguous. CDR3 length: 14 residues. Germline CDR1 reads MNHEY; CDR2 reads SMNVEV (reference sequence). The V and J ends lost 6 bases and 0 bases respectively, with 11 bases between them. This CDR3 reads CASRPVRLNTEAFF. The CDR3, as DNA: TGTGCCAGCAGGCCTGTTCGCCTGAACACTGAAGCTTTCTTT.

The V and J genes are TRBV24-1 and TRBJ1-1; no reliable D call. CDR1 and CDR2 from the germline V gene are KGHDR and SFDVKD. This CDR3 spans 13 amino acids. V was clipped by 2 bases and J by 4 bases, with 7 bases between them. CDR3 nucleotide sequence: TGTGCCACCAGTGATTGGACGAGCACTGAAGCTTTCTTT. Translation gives CATSDWTSTEAFF.

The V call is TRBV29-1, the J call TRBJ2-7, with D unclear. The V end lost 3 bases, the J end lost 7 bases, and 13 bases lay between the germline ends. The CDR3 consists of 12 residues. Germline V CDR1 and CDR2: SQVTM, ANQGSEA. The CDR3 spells CSVDLGPREQYF. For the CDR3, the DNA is TGCAGCGTTGACCTGGGTCCGAGGGAGCAGTACTTC.

CDR3 in DNA: TGTGCCATCAGTGAGTCGAACGGGTACGGCGGGGAGCTGTTTTTT. Translating it yields CAISESNGYGGELFF. The chain carries TRBV10-3 and TRBJ2-2; no firm D call. Trimming took off 0 bases at V and 7 bases at J, with 12 bases between the two ends. The CDR3 contains 15 residues. Per germline, CDR1 ENHRY and CDR2 SYGVKD.

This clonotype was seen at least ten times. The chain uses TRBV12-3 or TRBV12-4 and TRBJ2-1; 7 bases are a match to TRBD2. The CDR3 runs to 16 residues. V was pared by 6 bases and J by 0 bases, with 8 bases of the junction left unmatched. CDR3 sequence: CASSPDIAGSYNEQFF. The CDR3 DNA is TGTGCCAGCAGCCCGGACATAGCGGGCTCCTACAATGAGCAGTTCTTC.

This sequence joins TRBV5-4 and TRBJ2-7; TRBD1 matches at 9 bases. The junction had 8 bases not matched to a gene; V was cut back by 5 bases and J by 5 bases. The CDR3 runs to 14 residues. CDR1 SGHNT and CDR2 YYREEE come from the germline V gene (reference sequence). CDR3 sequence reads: CASRAWDRVNEQYF. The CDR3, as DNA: TGTGCCAGCAGGGCCTGGGACAGGGTGAACGAGCAGTACTTC.

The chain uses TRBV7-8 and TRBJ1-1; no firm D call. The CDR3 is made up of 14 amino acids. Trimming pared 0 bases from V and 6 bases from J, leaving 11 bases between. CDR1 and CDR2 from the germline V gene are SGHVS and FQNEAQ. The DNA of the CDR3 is TGTGCCAGCAGCTTAGCAGGTCTTGTCTCTGAAGCTTTCTTT. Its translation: CASSLAGLVSEAFF.

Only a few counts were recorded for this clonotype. In nucleotides, the CDR3 is TGTGCCAGCAGGGTAGACAGGGTCGACACAGATACGCAGTATTTT. This translates into CASRVDRVDTDTQYF. V is TRBV7-8 and J is TRBJ2-3, with TRBD1 matching 7 bases. The CDR3 covers 15 residues. The V gene's germline CDR1 is SGHVS and CDR2 FQNEAQ. With V trimmed by 6 bases and J by 2 bases, 8 bases remained unmatched.

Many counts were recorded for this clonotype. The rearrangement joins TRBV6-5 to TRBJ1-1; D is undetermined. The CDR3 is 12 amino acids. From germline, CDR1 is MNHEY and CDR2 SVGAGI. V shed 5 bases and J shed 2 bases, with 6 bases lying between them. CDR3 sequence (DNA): TGTGCCAGCAGTGGCTTTAACACTGAAGCTTTCTTT. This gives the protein CASSGFNTEAFF.

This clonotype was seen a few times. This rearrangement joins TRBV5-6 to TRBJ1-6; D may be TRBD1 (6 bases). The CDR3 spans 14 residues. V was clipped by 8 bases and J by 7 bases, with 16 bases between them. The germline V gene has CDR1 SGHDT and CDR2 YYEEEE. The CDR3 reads CASGWGRGNSPLHF. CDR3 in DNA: TGTGCCAGTGGTTGGGGGCGCGGGAATTCACCCCTCCACTTT.

For the CDR3, the DNA is TGTGCCAGCAGCGCAAGGACTGCTGATGGCTACACCTTC. Translating gives CASSARTADGYTF. The rearrangement links TRBV9 to TRBJ1-2; D not resolved. V was clipped by 3 bases and J by 6 bases, with 12 bases between them. Looked up from germline, CDR1 is SGDLS and CDR2 is YYNGEE. The CDR3 loop spans 13 amino acids.

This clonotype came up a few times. The CDR3 region has the DNA TGCGCCAGCAGCTTGACCGATTCCTCTGGAAACACCATATATTTT. Amino acid sequence: CASSLTDSSGNTIYF. This chain connects TRBV5-1 to TRBJ1-3; D gene unclear. Trimming pared 1 base from V and 0 bases from J, leaving 8 bases between. Per the germline V gene, CDR1 is SGHRS and CDR2 is YFSETQ. This CDR3 contains 15 residues.

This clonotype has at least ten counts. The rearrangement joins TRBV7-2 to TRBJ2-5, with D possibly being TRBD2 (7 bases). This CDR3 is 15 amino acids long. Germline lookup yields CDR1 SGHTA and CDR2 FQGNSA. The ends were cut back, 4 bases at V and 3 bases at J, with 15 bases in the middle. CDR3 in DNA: TGTGCCAGCAGCTGGGGAAGGGGGGGGGAAGAGACCCAGTACTTC. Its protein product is CASSWGRGGEETQYF.

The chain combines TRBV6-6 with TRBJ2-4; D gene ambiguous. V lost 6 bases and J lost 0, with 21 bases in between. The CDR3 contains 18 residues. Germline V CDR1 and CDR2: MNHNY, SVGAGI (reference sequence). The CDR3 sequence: CASSRSPGARVAKNIQYF. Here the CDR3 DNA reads TGTGCCAGCAGCAGGTCCCCGGGCGCTCGGGTAGCCAAAAACATTCAGTACTTC.

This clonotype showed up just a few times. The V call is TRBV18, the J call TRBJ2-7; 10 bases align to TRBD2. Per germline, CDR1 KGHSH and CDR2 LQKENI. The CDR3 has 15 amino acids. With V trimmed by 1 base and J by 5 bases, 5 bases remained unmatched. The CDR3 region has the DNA TGTGCCAGCTCACCACGTCGGACTAGCGGTGACGAGCAGTACTTC. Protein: CASSPRRTSGDEQYF.

This chain's CDR3 is CASSVRPARTSGGISTDTQYF. The CDR3 region has the DNA TGTGCCAGCAGCGTCCGACCGGCCAGGACTAGCGGGGGGATTAGCACAGATACGCAGTATTTT. The V gene is TRBV9, the J gene TRBJ2-3, with 14 nucleotides matching TRBD2. With V trimmed by 2 bases and J by 0 bases, 14 bases remained unmatched. Germline-derived CDR1 and CDR2 are SGDLS and YYNGEE. This CDR3 is built from 21 residues.

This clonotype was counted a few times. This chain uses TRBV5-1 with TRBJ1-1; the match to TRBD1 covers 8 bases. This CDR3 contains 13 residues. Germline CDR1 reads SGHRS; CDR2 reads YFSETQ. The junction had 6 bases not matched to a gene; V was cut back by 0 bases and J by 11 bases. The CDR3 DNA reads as TGCGCCAGCAGCTTGGGACAGGGGCCGGCGGCTTTCTTT. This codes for CASSLGQGPAAFF.

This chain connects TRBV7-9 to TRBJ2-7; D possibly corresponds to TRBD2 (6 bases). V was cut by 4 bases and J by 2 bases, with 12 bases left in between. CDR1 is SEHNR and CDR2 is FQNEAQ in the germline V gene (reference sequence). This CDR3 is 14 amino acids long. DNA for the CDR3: TGTGCCAGCAGCTCGGGGGAGAGAACCTACGAGCAGTACTTC. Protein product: CASSSGERTYEQYF.